This record concerns one T cell receptor (beta chain) sequence. The antigen remains unidentified. This sample is drawn from a study of cytomegalovirus exposure and HLA in healthy donors. Germline V gene data show CDR1 as MDHEN and CDR2 as SYDVKM. The V and J ends lost 5 bases and 0 bases respectively, with 21 bases between them. CDR3 length: 18 amino acids. Study-wide points: Trimming of TCR beta V- and J-genes showed a link, identified in a later analysis, to a missense DCLRE1C variant. A classifier reportedly called cytomegalovirus status with high sensitivity and specificity.

Primers included in the PCR were 60 Vbeta and 13 Jbeta primers. Here immunoSEQ multiplex PCR was the method, and the copy in TCRdb shows in-frame clones only, minus some. This table holds 95,000 or so clones, 80% to 85% found once. Though nominally healthy at sampling, donors likely had unrecorded immune exposures. Sequenced sample: PBMCs. The receptor comes from a woman in her seventies in good health and CMV-seropositive. This rearrangement joins TRBV28 to TRBJ2-3; a weak D match, TRBD2 (6 bases). CDR3 coding DNA: TGTGCCAGCAGTCCACCAGGTTCGGGAGCTCGGAGCACAGATACGCAGTATTTT. Its protein product is CASSPPGSGARSTDTQYF.